Shown below are 9 T cell receptor beta chains from a single sample sequenced in a study of liver allograft versus peripheral blood T cells. Study-wide context: Comparing T cell receptor repertoires in transplanted livers with those in recipients' peripheral blood was part of the design.

Using its own MiXCR run on the reads, TCRdb lists one record per CDR3 protein. The sample has 8,800 or so distinct CDR3 sequences; less than 20% are singletons. All receptors derive from a human patient who had a liver transplant. Some T cells may trace back to the graft donor.

By sample fraction, this clonotype is medium-sized. As DNA, the CDR3 is TGTGCCACCACGACACGGGGAACAGATACGCAGTATTTT. Residues: CATTTRGTDTQYF. V is TRBV27 and J is TRBJ2-3, with a tentative D call TRBD2 (5 bases). Per germline, CDR1 MNHEY and CDR2 SMNVEV (reference sequence). Trimming removed 10 bases from V and 3 bases from J, with 14 bases in between. The CDR3 contains 13 residues.

In regard to this clonotype: This could be a read error, since a much larger clone is one nucleotide away. This chain joins TRBV7-3 and TRBJ2-2; 9 bases are shared with TRBD1. The CDR3 totals 15 residues. Germline V gene lookup returns CDR1 SGHTA and CDR2 FQGTGA. CDR3 amino acids: CAGSTQGGQGRELFF. The CDR3 DNA sequence: TGTGCCGGCAGCACCCAGGGGGGACAGGGAAGGGAGCTGTTTTTT. Full variable domain (rest looked up from reference TRBV7-3 and TRBJ2-2): GAGVSQTPSNKVTEKGKYVELRCDPISGHTALYWYRQSLGQGPEFLIYFQGTGAADDSGLPNDRFFAVRPEGSVSTLKIQRTERGDSAVYLCAGSTQGGQGRELFFGEGSRLTVL.

This clonotype showed up just a few times. CDR3 DNA sequence: TGTGCCAGCAGTTTAGTAGGGGGCAGCTATGGCTACACCTTC. This codes for CASSLVGGSYGYTF. The genes are TRBV28 and TRBJ1-2; 7 nucleotides agree with TRBD1. Trimming removed 2 bases from V and 4 bases from J; junction bases left unmatched: 4. The CDR3 runs to 14 residues. Germline V gene data show CDR1 as MDHEN and CDR2 as SYDVKM.

This clonotype ranks as medium-sized. The V gene is TRBV6-5, the J gene TRBJ2-2; no firm D call. Trimming removed 4 bases from V and 0 bases from J, with 9 bases in between. The CDR3 contains 15 residues. Germline assignment: CDR1 MNHEY and CDR2 SVGAGI. The CDR3 spells CASSLRNANTGELFF. The DNA of the CDR3 is TGTGCCAGCAGTTTACGGAACGCGAACACCGGGGAGCTGTTTTTT.

For this clonotype: The conserved final phenylalanine or tryptophan is absent from the CDR3, which likely points to a read error. The limits of the CDR3 on the DNA are not certain, so only TCRdb's listed CDR3 is given. The gene calls are TRBV5-4 and TRBJ2-1; no DNA check was done on the table's D call, TRBD2. The CDR3 is 9 residues long, counting both termini. Germline loops: CDR1 SGHNT, CDR2 YYREEE (reference sequence). This CDR3 is CASSLFLAG.

With respect to this clonotype: This likely came from a read error, as a far larger clone is one base away. The chain recombines TRBV10-3 with TRBJ1-6, with 9 bases aligning to TRBD1. The germline V gene encodes CDR1 ENHRY and CDR2 SYGVKD. This CDR3 has 13 residues. The CDR3 nucleotides read TGTGTCAGCAGTTGGACAGGGGATTCACCCCTCCACTTT. This translates into CVSSWTGDSPLHF.

This clonotype has a handful of counts. V and J are TRBV9 and TRBJ2-7; 8 nucleotides agree with TRBD2. Germline V gene lookup returns CDR1 SGDLS and CDR2 YYNGEE. V lost 0 bases and J lost 2; bases outside the gene matches: 4. The CDR3 spans 15 residues. CDR3 region: CASSVGAGATYEQYF. The CDR3 DNA follows: TGTGCCAGCAGCGTAGGAGCGGGGGCCACCTACGAGCAGTACTTC. The variable domain in full, completed from reference TRBV9 and TRBJ2-7, reads DSGVTQTPKHLITATGQRVTLRCSPRSGDLSVYWYQQSLDQGLQFLIQYYNGEERAKGNILERFSAQQFPDLHSELNLSSLELGDSALYFCASSVGAGATYEQYFGPGTRLTVT.

Within the sample, this clonotype is medium-sized. This chain uses TRBV6-1 with TRBJ2-1; D possibly corresponds to TRBD2 (5 bases). Germline CDR1 reads MNHNS; CDR2 reads SASEGT. Deletions cut 2 bases from V and 9 bases from J, with 17 bases between. The CDR3 extends over 15 amino acids. The CDR3 bases are TGTGCCAGCAGTGAAATAGCGCGAGGACTTGGTGAGCAGTTCTTC. Translating it yields CASSEIARGLGEQFF.

By its share, this clonotype is medium-sized. This chain uses TRBV19 with TRBJ1-1; the match to TRBD1 covers 7 bases. Germline V gives CDR1 LNHDA, CDR2 SQIVND (reference sequence). CDR3 length: 13 residues. V shed 9 bases, J shed 2 bases, and the junction held 6 bases outside the gene matches. CDR3 amino acids: CASRDRVNTEAFF. In DNA form, the CDR3 reads TGTGCCAGCAGAGACAGGGTTAACACTGAAGCTTTCTTT.